This TCR beta chain originates from a study of T cell responses to AZD1222 COVID-19 vaccine. Method: immunoSEQ multiplex PCR; TCRdb's copy keeps in-frame clones and lacks some. The table records 65,000 to 80,000 clones, around 90% of them present only once. With 4 bases removed from V and 10 bases from J, the gap between germline ends came to 18 bases. The germline gives CDR1 SGHRS, CDR2 YFSETQ. The CDR3 spans 15 residues. General observations from the study: Donors skewed white British and female; clonal diversity was possibly underestimated.

On this clone itself: Its specificity is unknown.

This sequence joins TRBV5-1 and TRBJ1-6; D uncertain. This specimen was peripheral blood, taken on day 0 of AZD1222 vaccination. The sequence came from an adult in good health. The CDR3 DNA is TGCGCCAGCAGCCCGGACCTCCCAAGTGCCTCACCCCTCCACTTT. Protein: CASSPDLPSASPLHF.